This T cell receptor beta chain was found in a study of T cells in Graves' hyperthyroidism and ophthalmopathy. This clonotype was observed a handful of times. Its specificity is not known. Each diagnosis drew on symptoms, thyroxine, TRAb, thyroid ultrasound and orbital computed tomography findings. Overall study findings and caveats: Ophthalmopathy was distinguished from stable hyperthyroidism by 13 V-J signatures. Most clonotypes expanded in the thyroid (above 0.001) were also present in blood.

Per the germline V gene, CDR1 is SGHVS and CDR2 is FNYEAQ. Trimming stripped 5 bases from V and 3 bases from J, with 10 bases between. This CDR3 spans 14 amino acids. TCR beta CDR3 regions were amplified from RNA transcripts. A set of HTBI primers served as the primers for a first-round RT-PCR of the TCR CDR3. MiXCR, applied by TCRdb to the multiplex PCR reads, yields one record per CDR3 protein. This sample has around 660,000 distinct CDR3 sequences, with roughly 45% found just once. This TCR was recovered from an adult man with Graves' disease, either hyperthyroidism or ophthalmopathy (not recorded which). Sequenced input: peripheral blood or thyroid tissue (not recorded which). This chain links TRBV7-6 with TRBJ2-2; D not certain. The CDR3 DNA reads TGTGCCAGCAGCCGTTTAAGAGACACCGGGGAGCTGTTTTTT. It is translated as CASSRLRDTGELFF.